The clone carrying this TCR beta chain has only one observation. This sample stems from a study of blood T cell repertoires in COVID-19. The wider study: Some COVID-19 samples were acute and others convalescent; all came from the United States, Italy and Spain. In each case, the material was cDNA or gDNA derived from T cells, B-cell-depleted T cells, or PBMCs.

Per the study methods: Nucleated cell number was recorded as an estimate derived from reference gene primer amplification. Profiling relied on immunoSEQ multiplex PCR, and the TCRdb table lists in-frame clones only, not all of them. Clone size and the V and J calls come from that table; the DNA yielded D and trimming. The sample holds under 250,000 clones, approximately 84% seen once. V gave up 4 bases and J gave up 0 bases; unmatched junction bases: 9. The CDR3 spans 16 residues. Germline V CDR1 and CDR2: SGHRS, YFSETQ. Sequences were obtained from peripheral blood. The chain joins TRBV5-1 to TRBJ1-1; the match to TRBD1 covers 7 bases. This clonotype originated in a man in his forties or fifties who had recovered from COVID-19. The CDR3 region has the DNA TGCGCCAGCAGCCCACCACTGACAGGGATGAACACTGAAGCTTTCTTT. Its protein is CASSPPLTGMNTEAFF.